The 8 T cell receptor beta chains in this list originate from one sample, sequenced in a study of CD8 T cells in ankylosing spondylitis. Study results and limitations: There was a TCR beta motif, made of eight highly homologous variants, that appeared characteristic of ankylosing spondylitis blood.

Which antigens these TCRs recognize remains unknown. TCRdb ran MiXCR on the 5' RACE reads and lists one entry per CDR3 protein. The table shows more than 650,000 distinct CDR3 sequences, with 12% occurring only once. Sequences were obtained from blood, either unsorted or a sorted T cell fraction (not recorded which). These receptors came from a male donor with ankylosing spondylitis.

This clonotype has a handful of counts. The chain couples TRBV2 to TRBJ2-3; TRBD1 aligns across 10 bases. V trimming: 4 bases; J trimming: 2 bases; junction bases outside the gene matches: 9. In germline, CDR1 is SNHLY, CDR2 FYNNEI. The CDR3 spans 17 residues. The CDR3: CASSGDRGQSYTDTQYF. CDR3 nucleotide sequence: TGTGCCAGCAGTGGAGACAGGGGGCAATCGTACACAGATACGCAGTATTTT.

The CDR3 here is CASSYGPGGLGYGYTF. CDR3 in DNA: TGTGCCAGCAGTTATGGGCCCGGGGGTTTGGGCTATGGCTACACCTTC. This chain connects TRBV6-5 to TRBJ1-2, with D possibly matching TRBD1 (5 bases). This CDR3 region has 16 residues. In germline, CDR1 is MNHEY, CDR2 SVGAGI. V lost 3 bases and J 4 bases, leaving 18 bases between the germline ends.

This clonotype has a handful of counts. The chain is built from TRBV20-1 and TRBJ2-2, with D possibly TRBD1 on 5 matching bases. From germline, CDR1 is DFQATT and CDR2 SNEGSKA (reference sequence). Trimming removed 3 bases at V and 2 bases at J, with 10 bases between. The CDR3 spans 14 residues. This chain's CDR3 is CSASKGLNTGELFF. CDR3 bases: TGCAGTGCTAGTAAGGGGCTCAACACCGGGGAGCTGTTTTTT.

This clonotype was counted a few times. J is TRBJ2-1 and V is TRBV18, with 8 bases aligning to TRBD2. The junction had 1 base not matched to a gene; V was cut back by 3 bases and J by 0 bases. Germline CDR1 is KGHSH and CDR2 is LQKENI. This CDR3 has 15 residues. CDR3 in amino acids: CASSPSGVSYNEQFF. In DNA form, the CDR3 reads TGTGCCAGCTCACCTAGCGGGGTCTCCTACAATGAGCAGTTCTTC.

This clonotype has more than one count but fewer than ten. J is TRBJ2-7 and V is TRBV20-1, with D perhaps being TRBD1 or TRBD2 (5 bases each). CDR1 and CDR2 from the germline V gene are DFQATT and SNEGSKA (reference sequence). CDR3 length: 15 amino acids. V gave up 1 base and J gave up 2 bases, with 15 bases separating them. The CDR3 nucleotides read TGCAGTGCTAGAGTTTTTCGGGACCTCCCCTACGAGCAGTACTTC. This gives the protein CSARVFRDLPYEQYF.

This clonotype was found a few times. The rearrangement uses TRBV11-1 and TRBJ2-2; TRBD1 is a possible D gene (7 bases). Trimming removed 5 bases from V and 0 bases from J, with 19 bases in between. The CDR3 extends over 18 amino acids. Germline CDR1 reads SGHAT; CDR2 reads FQDESV (reference sequence). The CDR3 loop reads CASSPLRRGATNTGELFF. The CDR3 region has the DNA TGTGCCAGCAGCCCTCTGCGCAGGGGGGCTACGAACACCGGGGAGCTGTTTTTT.

Only a few counts were recorded for this clonotype. The J gene is TRBJ1-2, the V gene TRBV28, with 9 bases matching TRBD1. The CDR3 length is 14 residues. J lost 5 bases, V lost 6 bases, and 7 bases had no gene match. Germline CDR1 MDHEN, CDR2 SYDVKM. The CDR3 loop is CASRSGTGLYGYTF. In DNA form, the CDR3 reads TGTGCCAGCAGGAGCGGGACAGGGTTATATGGCTACACCTTC.

This clonotype has ten or more counts. The chain carries TRBV20-1 and TRBJ2-7; D is tentatively TRBD1 or TRBD2 (5 bases each). V lost 5 bases and J 3 bases, leaving 17 bases between the germline ends. This CDR3 is built from 14 residues. Germline assignment: CDR1 DFQATT and CDR2 SNEGSKA (reference sequence). The CDR3 loop reads CSASRGVPFYEQYF. The CDR3 DNA follows: TGCAGTGCTTCCCGAGGGGTCCCTTTCTACGAGCAGTACTTC.